Below, 17 T cell receptor beta chains from the same sample are listed, as sequenced in a study of cytomegalovirus exposure and HLA in healthy donors. PCR was performed using 60 Vbeta and 13 Jbeta primers. Clones were sequenced by immunoSEQ multiplex PCR, and TCRdb holds only the in-frame ones, with some missing. The sample table includes roughly 77,000 clones. Sequences were obtained from PBMCs. These receptors were obtained from a man aged 25-45 years in good health and CMV-seronegative.

On this clone itself: Other DNA variants within this sample encode the same CDR3. The chain is built from TRBV19 and TRBJ2-3; 7 bases are shared with TRBD2. The CDR3 loop spans 12 amino acids. Germline V gives CDR1 LNHDA, CDR2 SQIVND (reference sequence). J lost 5 bases, V lost 9 bases, and 5 bases had no gene match. This chain's CDR3 is CASRLAGDTQYF. The CDR3 coding sequence is TGTGCCAGCCGACTAGCTGGAGATACGCAGTATTTT.

V is TRBV11-1 and J is TRBJ2-2, with TRBD1 matching 11 bases. The germline V gene encodes CDR1 SGHAT and CDR2 FQDESV (reference sequence). This CDR3 region has 17 residues. J gave up 5 bases and V 6 bases, and 11 bases lay outside the gene matches. CDR3 sequence reads: CASSSTGTGGLTGELFF. As DNA, the CDR3 is TGTGCCAGCAGTTCTACCGGGACAGGGGGTTTAACCGGGGAGCTGTTTTTT.

In the case of this clone: One end of the junction does not line up with germline, which may come from a read error. The chain recombines TRBV4-1 with TRBJ1-5, with D unclear. The CDR3 has 15 amino acids. Germline V gene lookup returns CDR1 MGHRA and CDR2 YSYEKL. In DNA, the CDR3 is TGCGCCAGCAGCCAAGGGTTATTGGGCAATCAACCCCAGCATTTT. This translates into CASSQGLLGNQPQHF.

The gene calls are TRBV10-3 and TRBJ1-2; 10 nucleotides align to TRBD1. V was pared by 7 bases and J by 3 bases, with 2 bases of the junction left unmatched. Germline V gene lookup returns CDR1 ENHRY and CDR2 SYGVKD. The CDR3 is made up of 13 amino acids. In DNA, the CDR3 is TGTGCCATCACCGGGACAGGGGACTATGGCTACACCTTC. This encodes CAITGTGDYGYTF.

CDR3 residues: CASSYIRTAINEKLFF. CDR3 coding DNA: TGTGCCAGCAGTTACATACGGACAGCGATTAATGAAAAACTGTTTTTT. The chain carries TRBV6-5 and TRBJ1-4; a weak D match, TRBD1 (6 bases). CDR1 is MNHEY, CDR2 SVGAGI, per germline. V lost 2 bases to trimming and J lost 4 bases, with 14 bases between them. This CDR3 is 16 amino acids long.

The gene calls are TRBV6-5 and TRBJ2-7; a possible D gene is TRBD1 (5 bases). V dropped 9 bases and J dropped 2 bases, with 17 bases sitting between them. There are 14 residues in the CDR3. The germline gives CDR1 MNHEY, CDR2 SVGAGI. Here the CDR3 DNA reads TGTGCCAGTCGCAGGGCAGGGAACGCCTACGAGCAGTACTTC. As protein: CASRRAGNAYEQYF.

The chain recombines TRBV13 with TRBJ2-1, with a weak D call TRBD1 (6 bases). CDR1 and CDR2 from the germline V gene are PRHDT and FYEKMQ (reference sequence). There are 15 residues in the CDR3. The germline V and J ends were trimmed by 5 bases and 0 bases, with 11 bases remaining between them. The CDR3 nucleotides are TGTGCCAGCAGCGCAGACAGGAGCTCCTACAATGAGCAGTTCTTC. Amino acid sequence: CASSADRSSYNEQFF.

The V call is TRBV19, the J call TRBJ2-7; TRBD2 is a possible D gene (6 bases). The CDR3 sequence is 17 residues long. Trimming left V 6 bases short and J 0 bases short, with 21 bases between. Germline CDR1 and CDR2: LNHDA and SQIVND (reference sequence). The CDR3 protein is CASRREGGETSSYEQYF. The CDR3 region has the DNA TGTGCCAGTAGACGGGAAGGAGGGGAAACTAGCTCCTACGAGCAGTACTTC.

The chain has TRBV6-1 and TRBJ2-7; 10 bases align to TRBD1. After removal of 2 bases from V and 3 bases from J, the junction contained 4 bases not matched to a gene. Germline V gives CDR1 MNHNS, CDR2 SASEGT. The CDR3 has 15 amino acids. The CDR3 protein is CASSEPGQGNYEQYF. CDR3 bases: TGTGCCAGCAGTGAACCGGGACAGGGGAACTACGAGCAGTACTTC.

The rearrangement links TRBV7-9 to TRBJ2-1, with 8 positions matching TRBD2. The CDR3 extends over 16 amino acids. With 2 bases clipped from V and 0 bases from J, the junction kept 3 bases outside the gene matches. CDR1 SEHNR and CDR2 FQNEAQ come from the germline V gene (reference sequence). CDR3 bases: TGTGCCAGCAGCTTAACCGGGAGGGCCTCCTACAATGAGCAGTTCTTC. It encodes CASSLTGRASYNEQFF.

The chain employs TRBV4-3 and TRBJ2-1, with a tentative D call TRBD2 (6 bases). Trimming took 4 bases from V and 15 from J, leaving 25 bases between them. Germline V gives CDR1 LGHNA, CDR2 YSLEER. The CDR3 runs to 15 residues. CDR3 sequence reads: CASSPKVLAGRKRFF. In nucleotides, the CDR3 is TGCGCCAGCAGCCCGAAGGTCCTGGCGGGGAGGAAAAGGTTCTTC.

The V call is TRBV4-2, the J call TRBJ1-4; tentative D call: TRBD1 (6 bases). Trimming took off 4 bases at V and 7 bases at J, with 19 bases between the two ends. Germline V CDR1 and CDR2: LGHNA, YNFKEQ. The CDR3 length is 16 residues. The CDR3 DNA reads as TGTGCCAGCAGCCCAGGAACGACAGGAGGTAGTGAAAAACTGTTTTTT. Protein product: CASSPGTTGGSEKLFF.

This CDR3 is CASSGDRWDEQYF. The CDR3 coding sequence is TGTGCCAGCAGCGGGGACAGGTGGGACGAGCAGTACTTC. The chain has TRBV7-2 and TRBJ2-7, with TRBD1 identical over 8 bases. The CDR3 consists of 13 residues. J was trimmed by 5 bases and V by 5 bases; bases with no gene match: 5. The germline V gene has CDR1 SGHTA and CDR2 FQGNSA.

The chain employs TRBV9 and TRBJ2-5; 9 bases align to TRBD1. Germline V gene lookup returns CDR1 SGDLS and CDR2 YYNGEE. The J segment lost 4 bases and the V segment lost 0 bases, leaving 10 bases of the junction unmatched. The CDR3 is 17 residues long. The CDR3 loop reads CASSVGALQGAGETQYF. CDR3 bases: TGTGCCAGCAGCGTAGGGGCCTTACAGGGGGCTGGAGAGACCCAGTACTTC.

The rearrangement joins TRBV7-9 to TRBJ1-1, with D possibly matching TRBD1 (5 bases). The CDR3 loop spans 13 amino acids. V was clipped by 2 bases and J by 2 bases, with 6 bases between them. Germline assignment: CDR1 SEHNR and CDR2 FQNEAQ (reference sequence). The CDR3 spells CASSLQGNTEAFF. The CDR3 DNA is TGTGCCAGCAGCTTACAGGGAAACACTGAAGCTTTCTTT.

The rearrangement uses TRBV28 and TRBJ2-5, with a weak D call TRBD1 (6 bases). The germline V gene encodes CDR1 MDHEN and CDR2 SYDVKM. V lost 6 bases to trimming and J lost 0 bases, with 14 bases between them. The CDR3 loop spans 15 amino acids. The CDR3, as DNA: TGTGCCAGCAGCTCTCCCGGACAGCACCAAGAGACCCAGTACTTC. It specifies CASSSPGQHQETQYF. The variable domain in full, completed from reference TRBV28 and TRBJ2-5, reads DVKVTQSSRYLVKRTGEKVFLECVQDMDHENMFWYRQDPGLGLRLIYFSYDVKMKEKGDIPEGYSVSREKKERFSLILESASTNQTSMYLCASSSPGQHQETQYFGPGTRLLVL.

This chain links TRBV5-1 with TRBJ2-7; no clear D. Per germline, CDR1 SGHRS and CDR2 YFSETQ. V lost 0 bases and J lost 2, with 9 bases in between. The CDR3 covers 14 residues. The CDR3 DNA reads TGCGCCAGCAGCTTGGTTTCTACCACCTACGAGCAGTACTTC. Its translation is CASSLVSTTYEQYF.